This T cell receptor beta chain was sequenced in a study of memory CD4+ T cells and cytomegalovirus serostatus. Regarding the study as a whole: About 40% of the roughly 160 known CMV-associated TCRbeta sequences appeared in CD4+ memory.

Single viable CD3+CD4+CD8-CD45RO+ cells were sorted as the memory CD4+ T cells. Comment on this clone: Antigen unknown.

Per the original data handling: Out-of-frame sequences were removed, leaving some 2 million distinct TCRbeta sequences. The repertoire was sequenced with immunoSEQ multiplex PCR; TCRdb's copy has only in-frame clones and lacks some. The D gene and trimming were derived from the DNA, and the V and J assignments and clone size from that table. The sample gives about 82,000 clones, 80% of which show up once; around 0.78% is in the top ten. Specimen: memory CD4+ T cells from blood. The origin of this receptor is an adult in good health and CMV-seronegative.

CDR3 in amino acids: CASSYQGQIHEKLFF. CDR3 nucleotide sequence: TGTGCCAGCAGTTACCAGGGACAGATTCATGAAAAACTGTTTTTT. The chain carries TRBV6-5 and TRBJ1-4; 7 bases are shared with TRBD1. The trim removed 2 bases at V and 6 bases at J, leaving 6 bases unmatched. CDR1 MNHEY and CDR2 SVGAGI come from the germline V gene. The CDR3 consists of 15 residues.